These 30 T cell receptor beta chains were all obtained from the same sample, sequenced in a study of neoadjuvant anti-PD-1 for oral cavity cancer. The table came from immunoSEQ multiplex PCR; TCRdb's copy has only in-frame clones and leaves some out. This sample carries tens of thousands of clones, approximately 81% of them seen once, and the ten largest clones take less than 4%. Time point described: after neoadjuvant nivolumab, at surgical resection. The sample in question was PBMCs, obtained after nivolumab (anti-PD-1) treatment. Receptors originate from a person aged 35-80 years with oral cavity squamous cell carcinoma.

The chain recombines TRBV25-1 with TRBJ2-3; 10 bases agree with TRBD2. The CDR3 loop spans 16 amino acids. V trimming: 2 bases; J trimming: 3 bases; junction bases outside the gene matches: 5. Germline lookup yields CDR1 MGHDK and CDR2 SYGVNS. DNA of the CDR3: TGTGCCAGCAGTGAAAACCTAGCGGGGGCTACAGATACGCAGTATTTT. This encodes CASSENLAGATDTQYF.

The chain joins TRBV19 to TRBJ2-1; D might be TRBD1 (6 bases). The CDR3 extends over 14 amino acids. Germline-derived CDR1 and CDR2 are LNHDA and SQIVND (reference sequence). The V end was cut by 9 bases, the J end by 2 bases, with 14 bases between. Here the CDR3 reads CASTPGAPYNEQFF. The CDR3 DNA reads as TGTGCCAGCACTCCAGGGGCCCCCTACAATGAGCAGTTCTTC.

The V gene is TRBV4-2, the J gene TRBJ2-7; D might be TRBD1 (6 bases). Germline-derived CDR1 and CDR2 are LGHNA and YNFKEQ. The ends were cut back, 0 bases at V and 3 bases at J, with 12 bases in the middle. This CDR3 spans 15 amino acids. For the CDR3, the DNA is TGTGCCAGCAGCCAAGATCCCGGACAGAGCTACGAGCAGTACTTC. Amino acids: CASSQDPGQSYEQYF.

J is TRBJ2-2 and V is TRBV7-6; 9 bases match TRBD1. The germline CDR1 and CDR2 sequences are SGHVS and FNYEAQ. Losses at the gene ends were 5 bases for V and 4 bases for J; bases not matched to a gene: 5. The CDR3 covers 15 residues. The CDR3 DNA reads as TGTGCCAGCAGCCCGGGACAGGGAAGCACCGGGGAGCTGTTTTTT. It codes for CASSPGQGSTGELFF.

The J gene is TRBJ2-5, the V gene TRBV20-1; D remains unclear. CDR1 is DFQATT, CDR2 SNEGSKA, per germline (reference sequence). The CDR3 contains 11 residues. Trimming shortened V by 0 bases and J by 13 bases, and 12 bases separated the two germline ends. Here the CDR3 DNA reads TGCAGTGCTAGAGATCTGTCTCAGCTGTACTTC. Its protein product is CSARDLSQLYF.

J is TRBJ2-2 and V is TRBV5-1; 10 positions match TRBD2. The CDR3 is made up of 15 amino acids. Germline lookup yields CDR1 SGHRS and CDR2 YFSETQ. Trimming cost V 4 bases and J 3 bases; bases outside gene matches: 3. CDR3 nucleotides: TGCGCCAGCAGCGGCGGGACTAGCGACACCGGGGAGCTGTTTTTT. Protein sequence: CASSGGTSDTGELFF.

The J gene is TRBJ1-3, the V gene TRBV19; D gene unclear. Germline V gene lookup returns CDR1 LNHDA and CDR2 SQIVND (reference sequence). The CDR3 has 12 residues. The CDR3 region has the DNA TGTGCAGTGGGAAACTCTGGAAACACCATATATTTT. Translation: CAVGNSGNTIYF.

The chain is built from TRBV4-2 and TRBJ1-2; 8 bases are a match to TRBD1. Looked up from germline, CDR1 is LGHNA and CDR2 is YNFKEQ. This CDR3 comprises 15 residues. After removal of 5 bases from V and 7 bases from J, the junction contained 12 bases not matched to a gene. In nucleotides, the CDR3 is TGTGCCAGCAGCGAACGACAGGGGTTAGGGGTTGGCTACACCTTC. It translates to CASSERQGLGVGYTF.

This chain connects TRBV27 to TRBJ2-7, with D possibly matching TRBD2 (5 bases). This CDR3 has 13 residues. Germline CDR1 reads MNHEY; CDR2 reads SMNVEV (reference sequence). Trimming cost V 5 bases and J 2 bases, with 10 bases left between them. The CDR3 loop is CASSAYGTYEQYF. Written as DNA, the CDR3 is TGTGCCAGCAGTGCGTACGGGACCTACGAGCAGTACTTC.

The CDR3 DNA reads as TGCGCCAGCAGCTTGTTATCAGGGGCCTACGAGCAGTACTTC. Translation: CASSLLSGAYEQYF. The chain links TRBV5-1 to TRBJ2-7, with a weak D call TRBD1 (6 bases). The CDR3 is made up of 14 amino acids. V was cut by 1 base and J by 2 bases, with 10 bases left in between. Germline V lookup: CDR1 SGHRS, CDR2 YFSETQ.

This sequence joins TRBV19 and TRBJ2-5, with no clear D. The CDR3 contains 15 residues. V was clipped by 4 bases and J by 1 base, with 13 bases between them. Per the germline V gene, CDR1 is LNHDA and CDR2 is SQIVND (reference sequence). CDR3 sequence (DNA): TGTGCCAGTAGTAAGCGAATAAGATCCCAAGAGACCCAGTACTTC. This sequence encodes CASSKRIRSQETQYF.

This clone appeared a single time. V and J are TRBV6-5 and TRBJ2-1; the D is unclear. Germline CDR1 MNHEY, CDR2 SVGAGI. V lost 6 bases to trimming and J lost 2 bases, with 5 bases between them. The CDR3 loop spans 12 amino acids. The CDR3 is CASRGTYNEQFF. CDR3 coding DNA: TGTGCCAGCAGGGGGACCTACAATGAGCAGTTCTTC.

V and J are TRBV5-6 and TRBJ1-1, with D possibly TRBD1 on 6 matching bases. Germline values: CDR1 SGHDT, CDR2 YYEEEE. The CDR3 covers 14 residues. Deletions cut 2 bases from V and 1 base from J, with 9 bases between. CDR3 loop: CASSFPDRNTEAFF. In nucleotides, the CDR3 is TGTGCCAGCAGCTTCCCGGACAGGAACACTGAAGCTTTCTTT. Combining the CDR3 with reference TRBV5-6 and TRBJ1-1 gives the whole variable domain DAGVTQSPTHLIKTRGQQVTLRCSPKSGHDTVSWYQQALGQGPQFIFQYYEEEERQRGNFPDRFSGHQFPNYSSELNVNALLLGDSALYLCASSFPDRNTEAFFGQGTRLTVV.

This clone was counted a few times. The chain carries TRBV30 and TRBJ2-1, with a possible D match to TRBD2 (5 bases). The CDR3 loop spans 12 amino acids. Germline-derived CDR1 and CDR2 are GTSNPN and SVGIG (reference sequence). Trimming removed 0 bases from V and 15 bases from J, with 15 bases in between. CDR3 residues: CAWSVLSGRRFF. The CDR3 coding sequence is TGTGCCTGGAGTGTACTGAGCGGTAGGAGGTTCTTC. Variable domain in full (rest from reference TRBV30 and TRBJ2-1): SQTIHQWPATLVQPVGSPLSLECTVEGTSNPNLYWYRQAAGRGLQLLFYSVGIGQISSEVPQNLSASRPQDRQFILSSKKLLLSDSGFYLCAWSVLSGRRFFGPGTRLTVL.

The J gene is TRBJ1-5, the V gene TRBV10-2; D remains ambiguous. The germline CDR1 and CDR2 sequences are WSHSY and SAAADI. Trimming removed 2 bases from V and 1 base from J, with 6 bases in between. The CDR3 has 14 amino acids. CDR3 protein: CASSEGYSNQPQHF. The CDR3 DNA sequence: TGCGCCAGCAGTGAGGGTTACAGCAATCAGCCCCAGCATTTT.

This chain links TRBV29-1 with TRBJ1-1; 8 nucleotides line up with TRBD1. Germline loops: CDR1 SQVTM, CDR2 ANQGSEA. The CDR3 has 11 amino acids. The junction had 8 bases not matched to a gene; V was cut back by 6 bases and J by 11 bases. The CDR3 nucleotides read TGCAGCGTCCGGACAGGGCTTGGGGCTTTCTTT. Translated, it gives CSVRTGLGAFF.

The chain has TRBV27 and TRBJ2-7; D possibly corresponds to TRBD2 (5 bases). Looked up from germline, CDR1 is MNHEY and CDR2 is SMNVEV (reference sequence). The CDR3 consists of 15 residues. Trimming removed 0 bases from V and 1 base from J, with 10 bases in between. CDR3 residues: CASSLSRVSSYEQYF. In DNA form, the CDR3 reads TGTGCCAGCAGTTTATCGAGGGTTTCTTCCTACGAGCAGTACTTC.

The rearrangement uses TRBV7-3 and TRBJ2-2; D could derive from TRBD1 or TRBD2 (5 bases each). Germline CDR1 is SGHTA and CDR2 is FQGTGA. V was trimmed by 5 bases and J by 2 bases, leaving 9 bases between them. The CDR3 is 14 amino acids. In DNA, the CDR3 is TGTGCCAGCAGCCAGGGACCCAACACCGGGGAGCTGTTTTTT. Its translation is CASSQGPNTGELFF. Supplemented by reference TRBV7-3 and TRBJ2-2, the full variable domain reads GAGVSQTPSNKVTEKGKYVELRCDPISGHTALYWYRQSLGQGPEFLIYFQGTGAADDSGLPNDRFFAVRPEGSVSTLKIQRTERGDSAVYLCASSQGPNTGELFFGEGSRLTVL.

This clone was counted once. The J gene is TRBJ1-4, the V gene TRBV20-1; D remains unclear. This CDR3 comprises 11 residues. V gave up 1 base and J gave up 7 bases, with 4 bases separating them. Germline V CDR1 and CDR2: DFQATT, SNEGSKA (reference sequence). CDR3 bases: TGCAGTGCTAGAGGGAGTGAAAAACTGTTTTTT. Protein product: CSARGSEKLFF.

This chain uses TRBV10-3 with TRBJ2-7; 8 bases are shared with TRBD2. The V segment lost 6 bases and the J segment 3 bases; nucleotides outside the gene matches: 10. The length of the CDR3 is 15 residues. Germline V gene sequence: CDR1 ENHRY, CDR2 SYGVKD. In DNA, the CDR3 is TGTGCCATCAGCAACTCCGGGACTAGTTTCTACGAGCAGTACTTC. Translation gives CAISNSGTSFYEQYF.

This clone has a handful of counts. The chain is built from TRBV5-6 and TRBJ2-7; a weak D match, TRBD2 (6 bases). Looked up from germline, CDR1 is SGHDT and CDR2 is YYEEEE. CDR3 length: 14 amino acids. V lost 4 bases to trimming and J lost 2 bases, with 13 bases between them. The CDR3 bases are TGTGCCAGCAGCCCAAGGACTAACGCCTACGAGCAGTACTTC. Its protein product is CASSPRTNAYEQYF.

This clone was detected only once. The chain joins TRBV21-1 to TRBJ1-1; the table's D call, TRBD1, has no DNA check behind it. TRBV21-1 is a recognized pseudogene. The CDR3 extends over 17 amino acids. The CDR3 region has the DNA TGTGCCAGCAGCAAAGGCGGGGCAGGGGGCGCGGACACTGAAGCTTTCTTT. Translating it yields CASSKGGAGGADTEAFF.

The V and J genes are TRBV5-5 and TRBJ1-3; 7 bases match TRBD1. The length of the CDR3 is 14 residues. Germline V gene sequence: CDR1 SGHKS, CDR2 YYEKEE (reference sequence). Trimming at V came to 0 bases and at J to 7 bases, leaving 4 bases not matched to a gene. CDR3 sequence reads: CASSLGDRGNTIYF. CDR3 bases: TGTGCCAGCAGCTTGGGGGACAGAGGGAACACCATATATTTT.

V is TRBV28 and J is TRBJ1-2, with TRBD1 as a possible D gene (6 bases). The germline V gene has CDR1 MDHEN and CDR2 SYDVKM. The length of the CDR3 is 13 residues. The V gene lost 6 bases and the J gene lost 5 bases, with 13 bases spanning the gap. As DNA, the CDR3 is TGTGCCAGCAGCATTCAAGGGGGGTATGGCTACACCTTC. Its protein is CASSIQGGYGYTF.

The chain employs TRBV10-3 and TRBJ1-1; D ambiguous. Per the germline V gene, CDR1 is ENHRY and CDR2 is SYGVKD. This CDR3 has 16 amino acids. Trimming took off 2 bases at V and 1 base at J, with 14 bases between the two ends. The DNA for the CDR3 is TGTGCCATCAGTGAGAATCCGGACTTAAGGAACACTGAAGCTTTCTTT. Its translation is CAISENPDLRNTEAFF.

This chain links TRBV6-1 with TRBJ1-1; possibly TRBD1 for D (6 bases). Trimming removed 4 bases at V and 1 base at J, with 7 bases between. The germline CDR1 and CDR2 sequences are MNHNS and SASEGT. The CDR3 spans 13 residues. The CDR3: CASSAQGNTEAFF. In nucleotides, the CDR3 is TGTGCCAGCAGTGCACAGGGGAACACTGAAGCTTTCTTT.

The chain couples TRBV5-4 to TRBJ2-5; TRBD1 matches 8 bases. After removal of 6 bases from V and 5 bases from J, the junction contained 6 bases not matched to a gene. Looked up from germline, CDR1 is SGHNT and CDR2 is YYREEE (reference sequence). The CDR3 sequence is 13 residues long. CDR3 in amino acids: CASTRTGSETQYF. In DNA form, the CDR3 reads TGTGCCAGCACCCGGACAGGGAGTGAGACCCAGTACTTC. Combining the CDR3 with reference TRBV5-4 and TRBJ2-5 gives the whole variable domain ETGVTQSPTHLIKTRGQQVTLRCSSQSGHNTVSWYQQALGQGPQFIFQYYREEENGRGNFPPRFSGLQFPNYSSELNVNALELDDSALYLCASTRTGSETQYFGPGTRLLVL.

The J gene is TRBJ2-5, the V gene TRBV29-1; 10 bases map to TRBD1. The CDR3 runs to 12 residues. V lost 6 bases and J lost 4; bases outside the gene matches: 2. In germline, CDR1 is SQVTM, CDR2 ANQGSEA. This chain's CDR3 is CSVRTGGETQYF. CDR3 DNA: TGCAGCGTGAGGACAGGGGGAGAGACCCAGTACTTC.

The V and J genes are TRBV9 and TRBJ2-7, with D unresolved. Germline lookup yields CDR1 SGDLS and CDR2 YYNGEE. The V and J ends lost 0 bases and 4 bases respectively, with 8 bases between them. The CDR3 runs 13 residues. The CDR3 region has the DNA TGTGCCAGCAGCGTAGGGGAAGGTTACGAGCAGTACTTC. It codes for CASSVGEGYEQYF.

This chain connects TRBV30 to TRBJ2-5; D remains ambiguous. V was pared by 4 bases and J by 5 bases, with 11 bases between. The CDR3 has 12 residues. CDR1 GTSNPN and CDR2 SVGIG come from the germline V gene (reference sequence). As DNA, the CDR3 is TGTGCCTGGAAACGGAGTGGGGAGACCCAGTACTTC. Its translation is CAWKRSGETQYF.